Presented here are 31 T cell receptor beta chains from one specimen sequenced in a study of blood T cell repertoires in COVID-19. The assay was immunoSEQ multiplex PCR, and TCRdb's table has in-frame clones only and misses some. The table records approximately 140,000 clones, about 86% of them present only once. Sequencing was carried out using peripheral blood. The source of these receptors is a man aged 65 to 79 with acute or convalescent COVID-19.

V gene TRBV24-1 combines with J gene TRBJ1-1; D remains unclear. Trimming stripped 1 base from V and 4 bases from J, with 6 bases between. Germline values: CDR1 KGHDR, CDR2 SFDVKD. The CDR3 sequence is 13 residues long. The CDR3: CATSDLRGTEAFF. DNA of the CDR3: TGTGCCACCAGTGATTTACGGGGCACTGAAGCTTTCTTT.

This clone occurred a few times. The chain has TRBV30 and TRBJ2-3; D is uncertain. From germline, CDR1 is GTSNPN and CDR2 SVGIG (reference sequence). This CDR3 has 13 amino acids. V was clipped by 3 bases and J by 0 bases, with 7 bases between them. The CDR3 region is CAWRVSSTDTQYF. CDR3 nucleotide sequence: TGTGCCTGGAGAGTTAGCAGCACAGATACGCAGTATTTT.

This clone was seen a single time. The chain uses TRBV27 and TRBJ2-3; TRBD2 aligns across 11 bases. Germline values: CDR1 MNHEY, CDR2 SMNVEV (reference sequence). The CDR3 length is 17 residues. J gave up 3 bases and V 0 bases, and 5 bases lay outside the gene matches. The DNA of the CDR3 is TGTGCCAGCAGTTTATCGCCGGGACTAGCGGTTACAGATACGCAGTATTTT. It codes for CASSLSPGLAVTDTQYF.

This chain joins TRBV5-1 and TRBJ2-3; tentative D call: TRBD1 (5 bases). This CDR3 spans 16 amino acids. Germline assignment: CDR1 SGHRS and CDR2 YFSETQ. Trimming removed 0 bases from V and 1 base from J, with 12 bases in between. CDR3 nucleotides: TGCGCCAGCAGCTTGGAGGGCAGGGTGGGCACAGATACGCAGTATTTT. Protein product: CASSLEGRVGTDTQYF.

V and J are TRBV27 and TRBJ1-1, with D perhaps TRBD1 (6 bases). CDR3 size: 16 residues. Germline V lookup: CDR1 MNHEY, CDR2 SMNVEV (reference sequence). V was pared by 1 base and J by 0 bases, with 12 bases between. CDR3 loop: CASSLFLGALNTEAFF. CDR3 DNA: TGTGCCAGCAGTTTATTTCTGGGGGCCCTGAACACTGAAGCTTTCTTT.

The chain links TRBV11-2 to TRBJ1-4, with TRBD1 identical over 12 bases. In germline, CDR1 is SGHAT, CDR2 FQNNGV. J lost 6 bases, V lost 2 bases, and 13 bases had no gene match. This CDR3 region has 19 residues. The CDR3 reads CASSLRDRGRSSPHEKLFF. The CDR3 bases are TGTGCCAGCAGCTTACGGGACAGGGGGCGCAGCAGCCCCCATGAAAAACTGTTTTTT.

There are a few counts of this clone. The chain couples TRBV11-2 to TRBJ2-2; 11 nucleotides align to TRBD1. Germline CDR1 and CDR2: SGHAT and FQNNGV. The CDR3 runs 16 residues. After removal of 5 bases from V and 1 base from J, the junction contained 3 bases not matched to a gene. The CDR3 DNA is TGTGCCAGCAGCCCCGGGACAGGGGGGAACACCGGGGAGCTGTTTTTT. Protein sequence: CASSPGTGGNTGELFF.

The chain is built from TRBV6-4 and TRBJ2-7; D unresolved. V was pared by 4 bases and J by 0 bases, with 4 bases between. Per the germline V gene, CDR1 is MRHNA and CDR2 is SNTAGT. The CDR3 sequence is 12 residues long. CDR3 nucleotides: TGTGCCAGCAGTGCCTACTCCTACGAGCAGTACTTC. It specifies CASSAYSYEQYF.

This clone was seen a few times. This chain links TRBV11-2 with TRBJ1-4, with D tentatively TRBD1 (5 bases). Trimming took 5 bases from V and 4 from J, leaving 11 bases between them. The germline V gene has CDR1 SGHAT and CDR2 FQNNGV. The length of the CDR3 is 14 residues. The CDR3 sequence is CASSRAGGNEKLFF. DNA for the CDR3: TGTGCCAGCAGCCGTGCGGGGGGTAATGAAAAACTGTTTTTT.

This clone occurred once. The CDR3 DNA sequence: TGTGCCAGCACGTTAGGGGTTAACTATGGCTACACCTTC. Protein sequence: CASTLGVNYGYTF. The genes are TRBV2 and TRBJ1-2; a weak D match, TRBD1 (5 bases). CDR3 length: 13 residues. Germline lookup yields CDR1 SNHLY and CDR2 FYNNEI. Trimming removed 7 bases at V and 1 base at J, with 10 bases between.

The CDR3 DNA sequence: TGTGCCAGCAGCCCAAGCAGGGGGACTCAAGAGACCCAGTACTTC. It is translated as CASSPSRGTQETQYF. The chain couples TRBV11-3 to TRBJ2-5, with D perhaps TRBD1 (7 bases). Per germline, CDR1 SGHNT and CDR2 YENEEA. V gave up 5 bases and J gave up 2 bases, with 15 bases separating them. The CDR3 covers 15 residues.

This chain links TRBV29-1 with TRBJ1-2, with D possibly matching TRBD1 (6 bases). The V end was cut by 4 bases, the J end by 3 bases, with 9 bases between. The germline CDR1 and CDR2 sequences are SQVTM and ANQGSEA. The CDR3 runs to 12 residues. CDR3 in amino acids: CSVGQDYYGYTF. For the CDR3, the DNA is TGCAGCGTTGGACAGGACTACTATGGCTACACCTTC.

This chain links TRBV4-3 with TRBJ2-1; TRBD2 agrees at 7 bases. CDR3 size: 17 residues. Looked up from germline, CDR1 is LGHNA and CDR2 is YSLEER. Trimming at V came to 6 bases and at J to 4 bases, leaving 15 bases not matched to a gene. This CDR3 reads CASSPRLREGRYNEQFF. CDR3 DNA: TGCGCCAGCAGTCCAAGATTGAGGGAGGGGAGGTACAATGAGCAGTTCTTC.

V is TRBV9 and J is TRBJ2-1, with 9 nucleotides matching TRBD2. Germline lookup yields CDR1 SGDLS and CDR2 YYNGEE. CDR3 length: 15 residues. J lost 4 bases, V lost 0 bases, and 2 bases had no gene match. As DNA, the CDR3 is TGTGCCAGCAGCGTAGGAAGCGGGAGGTACAATGAGCAGTTCTTC. Translation gives CASSVGSGRYNEQFF.

This sequence joins TRBV3-1 (or the pseudogene TRBV3-2) and TRBJ1-5; 10 bases fit TRBD1. CDR1 and CDR2 from the germline V gene are LGHDT and YNNKEL (reference sequence). The CDR3 extends over 15 amino acids. Trimming removed 4 bases from V and 7 bases from J; junction bases left unmatched: 7. The CDR3 sequence: CASSPGQGRRQPQHF. The CDR3 DNA reads as TGTGCCAGCAGCCCGGGACAGGGGAGGAGACAGCCCCAGCATTTT.

The chain recombines TRBV7-2 with TRBJ1-1; D gene uncertain. The V gene lost 1 base and the J gene lost 3 bases, with 6 bases spanning the gap. The CDR3 totals 13 residues. The germline V gene encodes CDR1 SGHTA and CDR2 FQGNSA. The CDR3 nucleotides are TGTGCCAGCAGCTTAGGGCTAGACACTGAAGCTTTCTTT. Amino acids: CASSLGLDTEAFF.

With respect to this clone: Other nucleotide sequences from this sample produce the same CDR3. In nucleotides, the CDR3 is TGTGCCAGCAGCTTGGGGGCCGTCCAAGAGACCCAGTACTTC. Residues: CASSLGAVQETQYF. The chain links TRBV7-9 to TRBJ2-5, with a possible D match to TRBD1 (6 bases). There are 14 residues in the CDR3. V dropped 3 bases and J dropped 1 base, with 9 bases sitting between them. Germline V CDR1 and CDR2: SEHNR, FQNEAQ (reference sequence).

This rearrangement joins TRBV28 to TRBJ2-7; 13 bases map to TRBD2. Trimming removed 4 bases from V and 5 bases from J; junction bases left unmatched: 5. CDR1 MDHEN and CDR2 SYDVKM come from the germline V gene. The CDR3 runs 15 residues. In DNA, the CDR3 is TGTGCCAGCAGTTCCGAAACTAGCGGGAGGGACGAGCAGTACTTC. Translating it yields CASSSETSGRDEQYF. The whole variable domain, remainder taken from reference TRBV28 and TRBJ2-7, is DVKVTQSSRYLVKRTGEKVFLECVQDMDHENMFWYRQDPGLGLRLIYFSYDVKMKEKGDIPEGYSVSREKKERFSLILESASTNQTSMYLCASSSETSGRDEQYFGPGTRLTVT.

Here the CDR3 DNA reads TGTGCCACCAGCCCCACCGCCGGGACAGGCTGGGATCAGCCCCAGCATTTT. This codes for CATSPTAGTGWDQPQHF. The V and J genes are TRBV15 and TRBJ1-5; the match to TRBD1 covers 8 bases. The CDR3 runs to 17 residues. Per germline, CDR1 LNHNV and CDR2 YYDKDF (reference sequence). V gave up 5 bases and J gave up 5 bases; unmatched junction bases: 14.

The V and J genes are TRBV7-9 and TRBJ2-1, with D maybe TRBD2 (7 bases). The germline gives CDR1 SEHNR, CDR2 FQNEAQ (reference sequence). The CDR3 is 15 residues long. V lost 5 bases to trimming and J lost 12 bases, with 23 bases between them. In nucleotides, the CDR3 is TGTGCCAGCAGCAACGCCCGGGACTATCCCAGGGGGCAGTTCTTC. Encoded protein: CASSNARDYPRGQFF.

This chain joins TRBV28 and TRBJ1-5, with 10 bases that match TRBD1. The ends lost 4 bases at V and 2 bases at J; junction bases unmatched: 5. Germline V gene data show CDR1 as MDHEN and CDR2 as SYDVKM. CDR3 size: 16 residues. The CDR3 bases are TGTGCCAGCAGTTCCTGGGACAGGGGTGGCAATCAGCCCCAGCATTTT. Its translation is CASSSWDRGGNQPQHF.

This clone was recorded once. The genes are TRBV14 and TRBJ1-3; D gene uncertain. Trimming stripped 2 bases from V and 2 bases from J, with 16 bases between. This CDR3 spans 17 amino acids. In germline, CDR1 is SGHDN, CDR2 FVKESK. CDR3 DNA sequence: TGTGCCAGCAGCCAAATTTCGGGTTTTTCGGCTGGAAACACCATATATTTT. Amino acid sequence: CASSQISGFSAGNTIYF.

J is TRBJ2-5 and V is TRBV19; 9 bases are a match to TRBD2. The CDR3 sequence is 16 residues long. V lost 3 bases to trimming and J lost 5 bases; unmatched junction nucleotides: 10. Germline CDR1 LNHDA, CDR2 SQIVND (reference sequence). The CDR3 sequence is CASSIGLAGYDETQYF. CDR3 DNA sequence: TGTGCCAGTAGTATTGGGCTAGCGGGATACGACGAGACCCAGTACTTC.

The chain is built from TRBV29-1 and TRBJ2-5, with 7 bases that match TRBD2. V gave up 7 bases and J gave up 5 bases; unmatched junction bases: 7. The CDR3 covers 12 residues. Germline loops: CDR1 SQVTM, CDR2 ANQGSEA. The CDR3 sequence is CSDRLAVETQYF. The CDR3 bases are TGCAGCGACAGACTAGCTGTGGAGACCCAGTACTTC.

The chain employs TRBV5-6 and TRBJ1-2; no clear D gene. V lost 4 bases to trimming and J lost 3 bases, with 13 bases between them. This CDR3 spans 14 amino acids. The V gene's germline CDR1 is SGHDT and CDR2 YYEEEE. For the CDR3, the DNA is TGTGCCAGCAGCCCAGACATCTATTACTATGGCTACACCTTC. Protein product: CASSPDIYYYGYTF.

This clone showed up just a few times. The V and J genes are TRBV6-5 and TRBJ2-1, with D unresolved. The CDR3 runs 13 residues. Trimming left V 6 bases short and J 8 bases short, with 14 bases between. Germline CDR1 is MNHEY and CDR2 is SVGAGI. The CDR3 sequence: CASRFSLADEQFF. The CDR3, as DNA: TGTGCCAGCAGGTTCTCCTTGGCCGATGAGCAGTTCTTC.

The J gene is TRBJ2-1, the V gene TRBV6-2 or TRBV6-3; 14 nucleotides match TRBD2. Germline CDR1 MNHEY, CDR2 SVGEGT. CDR3 length: 15 amino acids. V trimming: 5 bases; J trimming: 9 bases; junction bases outside the gene matches: 6. CDR3 sequence (DNA): TGTGCCAGCAGTACCGGACTAGCGGGAGGCAGTGAGCAGTTCTTC. Translating it yields CASSTGLAGGSEQFF.

The V and J genes are TRBV3-1 (or the pseudogene TRBV3-2) and TRBJ2-1, with 10 positions matching TRBD2. Germline CDR1 LGHDT, CDR2 YNNKEL (reference sequence). J gave up 9 bases and V 4 bases, and 12 bases lay outside the gene matches. The length of the CDR3 is 16 residues. In nucleotides, the CDR3 is TGTGCCAGCAGCCGTCGGCTAGCGGGAGTATCTACTGAGCAGTTCTTC. Translating gives CASSRRLAGVSTEQFF.

In its sample, this clone was seen once. The chain joins TRBV7-2 to TRBJ2-3; 8 bases fit TRBD2. CDR3 size: 14 residues. Germline trimming cut 4 bases from V and 3 bases from J; bases unmatched to any gene: 3. CDR1 SGHTA and CDR2 FQGNSA come from the germline V gene. The CDR3 DNA reads TGTGCCAGCAGCTGGAGCGGGAGAACAGATACGCAGTATTTT. Its translation: CASSWSGRTDTQYF. Filled out from reference TRBV7-2 and TRBJ2-3, the complete variable domain reads GAGVSQSPSNKVTEKGKDVELRCDPISGHTALYWYRQSLGQGLEFLIYFQGNSAPDKSGLPSDRFSAERTGGSVSTLTIQRTQQEDSAVYLCASSWSGRTDTQYFGPGTRLTVL.

The chain is built from TRBV9 and TRBJ2-2; TRBD2 is a possible D gene (6 bases). Germline loops: CDR1 SGDLS, CDR2 YYNGEE. V lost 4 bases, J lost 3 bases, and 10 bases lay in between. The CDR3 length is 14 residues. For the CDR3, the DNA is TGTGCCAGCAGCCCAGGCGGGGACACCGGGGAGCTGTTTTTT. Amino acid sequence: CASSPGGDTGELFF.

V usage is TRBV5-1 and J usage is TRBJ2-7; 7 bases map to TRBD2. The germline V gene encodes CDR1 SGHRS and CDR2 YFSETQ. V was clipped by 5 bases and J by 2 bases; unmatched bases: 7. The CDR3 spans 14 residues. CDR3 in DNA: TGCGCCAGCAGGTCGCGCGGGGGTACCTACGAGCAGTACTTC. Amino acids: CASRSRGGTYEQYF.